The subject of this entry is one T cell receptor (beta chain). This sample is drawn from a study of blood T cell repertoires in COVID-19. The wider study: Samples came from the United States, Italy and Spain, spanning acute and convalescent COVID-19. PBMCs, B-cell-depleted T cells, or T cells provided the cDNA or gDNA that made up the material.

In the original analysis: Amplification of reference gene primers was used by the study to estimate nucleated cell counts. The method was immunoSEQ multiplex PCR; TCRdb's version includes in-frame clones alone and lacks a portion of them. The DNA gave D and trimming, while V, J and clone size come from that table. The sample has around 140,000 clones; around 86% are singletons. CDR1 is MNHEY, CDR2 SVGAGI, per germline. This CDR3 has 16 residues. Between the trimmed V and J ends, which lost 0 bases and 6 bases, there was a span of 18 bases. The sample taken for sequencing was peripheral blood. The clonotype comes from a man over 45 with active COVID-19. This chain links TRBV6-5 with TRBJ2-7, with D perhaps TRBD2 (6 bases). Here the CDR3 reads CASSYSGEAGWSEQYF. The DNA of the CDR3 is TGTGCCAGCAGTTACTCAGGGGAGGCGGGTTGGTCCGAGCAGTACTTC.